This entry lists 20 T cell receptor beta chains sequenced from one sample in a study of blood T cell repertoires in COVID-19. Profiling relied on immunoSEQ multiplex PCR, and the TCRdb table lists in-frame clones only, not all of them. The sample lists tens of thousands of clones; around 80% were seen once. Sequencing was carried out using peripheral blood. The receptors here all came from a man aged 60 to 75 with acute or convalescent COVID-19.

This chain connects TRBV4-3 to TRBJ2-1, with 9 bases aligning to TRBD2. J gave up 5 bases and V 0 bases, and 5 bases lay outside the gene matches. CDR3 length: 16 amino acids. The V gene's germline CDR1 is LGHNA and CDR2 YSLEER. The CDR3 DNA reads as TGCGCCAGCAGCCAAGAAGGAGCGGGAGGTAACAATGAGCAGTTCTTC. Protein: CASSQEGAGGNNEQFF.

The chain employs TRBV19 and TRBJ1-5; D remains unclear. Trimming removed 4 bases at V and 7 bases at J, with 11 bases between. Germline V lookup: CDR1 LNHDA, CDR2 SQIVND (reference sequence). This CDR3 has 13 residues. CDR3 nucleotide sequence: TGTGCCAGTAGTAAAACTTTCGGGCAGCCCCAGCATTTT. This codes for CASSKTFGQPQHF. Full variable domain (remainder filled in from reference TRBV19 and TRBJ1-5): DGGITQSPKYLFRKEGQNVTLSCEQNLNHDAMYWYRQDPGQGLRLIYYSQIVNDFQKGDIAEGYSVSREKKESFPLTVTSAQKNPTAFYLCASSKTFGQPQHFGDGTRLSIL.

The chain combines TRBV19 with TRBJ2-1, with D possibly matching TRBD1 (6 bases). This CDR3 is 17 amino acids long. Trimming removed 5 bases from V and 6 bases from J, with 23 bases in between. Germline V gene sequence: CDR1 LNHDA, CDR2 SQIVND (reference sequence). CDR3 sequence reads: CASSSREGQGLGNEQFF. CDR3 nucleotide sequence: TGTGCCAGTAGTTCCAGAGAGGGTCAGGGGTTGGGCAATGAGCAGTTCTTC.

This clone was counted a few times. V is TRBV7-8 and J is TRBJ1-2; 7 bases agree with TRBD1. V shed 5 bases and J 5 bases; nucleotides not matched to a gene: 20. From germline, CDR1 is SGHVS and CDR2 FQNEAQ. This CDR3 has 18 residues. The CDR3 DNA is TGTGCCAGCAGCCGTAGCCACCGGGACAGAAGTACCAATTATGGCTACACCTTC. Its protein product is CASSRSHRDRSTNYGYTF.

The chain is built from TRBV7-2 and TRBJ2-5; D might be TRBD2 (6 bases). The germline V gene has CDR1 SGHTA and CDR2 FQGNSA. Trimming left V 3 bases short and J 1 base short, with 15 bases between. CDR3 length equals 16 residues. The CDR3 is CASSFGPRDFQETQYF. The CDR3 nucleotides are TGTGCCAGCAGCTTTGGTCCCCGGGACTTCCAAGAGACCCAGTACTTC.

The chain recombines TRBV18 with TRBJ2-3; TRBD1 agrees at 9 bases. J gave up 6 bases and V 3 bases, and 7 bases lay outside the gene matches. The V gene's germline CDR1 is KGHSH and CDR2 LQKENI. There are 15 residues in the CDR3. The DNA for the CDR3 is TGTGCCAGCTCACCTCCGGGACAGGGTTCCGATACGCAGTATTTT. It encodes CASSPPGQGSDTQYF.

This chain uses TRBV5-5 with TRBJ1-5; no firm D call. The CDR3 loop spans 15 amino acids. Germline CDR1 reads SGHKS; CDR2 reads YYEKEE (reference sequence). Deletions cut 5 bases from V and 5 bases from J, with 17 bases between. This CDR3 reads CASSYSGSTDQPQHF. The CDR3 DNA reads as TGTGCCAGCAGTTACTCCGGGAGCACAGATCAGCCCCAGCATTTT. Based on the CDR3 plus reference TRBV5-5 and TRBJ1-5, the full variable domain is DAGVTQSPTHLIKTRGQQVTLRCSPISGHKSVSWYQQVLGQGPQFIFQYYEKEERGRGNFPDRFSARQFPNYSSELNVNALLLGDSALYLCASSYSGSTDQPQHFGDGTRLSIL.

The chain has TRBV15 and TRBJ2-5; D might be TRBD1 (5 bases). V lost 1 base and J 1 base, leaving 13 bases between the germline ends. Germline V gene data show CDR1 as LNHNV and CDR2 as YYDKDF (reference sequence). The CDR3 is 16 amino acids. This CDR3 reads CATSRGVPQGQETQYF. The CDR3 DNA reads TGTGCCACCAGCAGAGGGGTACCCCAGGGCCAAGAGACCCAGTACTTC.

In DNA form, the CDR3 reads TGTGCCTCTACAGATAGCAATCAGCCCCAGCATTTT. Translating gives CASTDSNQPQHF. This sequence joins TRBV12-3 or TRBV12-4 and TRBJ1-5; D is uncertain. This CDR3 spans 12 amino acids. V shed 11 bases and J shed 0 bases, with 8 bases lying between them.

This clone has just a few counts. The chain recombines TRBV7-9 with TRBJ1-1; no clear D. The V gene's germline CDR1 is SEHNR and CDR2 FQNEAQ (reference sequence). The CDR3 consists of 13 residues. V lost 3 bases to trimming and J lost 4 bases, with 9 bases between them. CDR3 residues: CASSLREGTEAFF. CDR3 in DNA: TGTGCCAGCAGCTTGAGGGAGGGCACTGAAGCTTTCTTT.

The V call is TRBV5-1, the J call TRBJ2-7; TRBD1 aligns across 12 bases. Looked up from germline, CDR1 is SGHRS and CDR2 is YFSETQ. The CDR3 runs to 15 residues. V gave up 4 bases and J gave up 2 bases; unmatched junction bases: 4. CDR3 amino acids: CASSGDRGLAYEQYF. CDR3 coding DNA: TGCGCCAGCAGCGGGGACAGGGGGCTGGCCTACGAGCAGTACTTC.

The rearrangement uses TRBV28 and TRBJ2-7, with D possibly matching TRBD1 (5 bases). The CDR3 has 14 residues. Germline assignment: CDR1 MDHEN and CDR2 SYDVKM. V lost 3 bases, J lost 6 bases, and 15 bases lay in between. The CDR3 region is CASSFLGVRGEQYF. CDR3 DNA: TGTGCCAGCAGTTTCCTCGGCGTAAGGGGCGAGCAGTACTTC.

This rearrangement joins TRBV7-8 to TRBJ1-1; D remains unclear. Per the germline V gene, CDR1 is SGHVS and CDR2 is FQNEAQ. The length of the CDR3 is 13 residues. Trimming took off 3 bases at V and 6 bases at J, with 11 bases between the two ends. The CDR3, as DNA: TGTGCCAGCAGCTTTACGAGTTATTCTGAAGCTTTCTTT. It encodes CASSFTSYSEAFF.

This clone was detected only a few times. The rearrangement uses TRBV2 and TRBJ1-5, with D perhaps matching TRBD1 (6 bases). Deletions cut 6 bases from V and 2 bases from J, with 11 bases between. Germline V lookup: CDR1 SNHLY, CDR2 FYNNEI. This CDR3 has 14 residues. The CDR3 protein is CASRFRGGNQPQHF. Here the CDR3 DNA reads TGTGCCAGCAGGTTCAGGGGTGGCAATCAGCCCCAGCATTTT.

The CDR3 loop is CASSDSRQGSYGYTF. CDR3 sequence (DNA): TGTGCCAGCAGTGACTCCCGACAGGGCAGTTATGGCTACACCTTC. The chain combines TRBV6-4 with TRBJ1-2, with TRBD1 matching 7 bases. The length of the CDR3 is 15 residues. The V and J ends lost 0 bases and 5 bases, in that order; junction bases with no gene match: 6. Germline CDR1 MRHNA, CDR2 SNTAGT.

The chain combines TRBV12-3 or TRBV12-4 with TRBJ2-7, with D possibly matching TRBD1 (6 bases). The length of the CDR3 is 12 residues. The V and J ends lost 8 bases and 3 bases respectively, with 11 bases between them. CDR3 sequence: CASSRTVYEQYF. The CDR3 DNA reads as TGTGCCAGCTCTCGGACAGTCTACGAGCAGTACTTC.

The chain links TRBV6-6 to TRBJ1-6, with D possibly matching TRBD1 (5 bases). The V gene's germline CDR1 is MNHNY and CDR2 SVGAGI (reference sequence). The CDR3 extends over 18 amino acids. V was cut by 5 bases and J by 0 bases, with 17 bases left in between. The chain's CDR3 is CASSQAEAGRSYNSPLHF. The CDR3 nucleotides read TGTGCCAGCAGTCAGGCAGAGGCAGGGCGCTCCTATAATTCACCCCTCCACTTT.

Only a few counts were recorded for this clone. The genes are TRBV6-5 and TRBJ1-5; D call uncertain. Germline V gene data show CDR1 as MNHEY and CDR2 as SVGAGI. V gave up 8 bases and J gave up 6 bases, with 17 bases separating them. The CDR3 extends over 14 amino acids. The CDR3, as DNA: TGTGCCAGCCTCCGGGTCAGTATAGGTCAGCCCCAGCATTTT. This sequence encodes CASLRVSIGQPQHF.

The chain has TRBV25-1 and TRBJ1-6; D is unresolved. Trimming took off 1 base at V and 0 bases at J, with 7 bases between the two ends. Germline V lookup: CDR1 MGHDK, CDR2 SYGVNS. There are 16 residues in the CDR3. In nucleotides, the CDR3 is TGTGCCAGCAGTGAATTTTCGAGCTCCTATAATTCACCCCTCCACTTT. It translates to CASSEFSSSYNSPLHF.

V and J are TRBV5-1 and TRBJ1-3; the match to TRBD1 covers 7 bases. Per the germline V gene, CDR1 is SGHRS and CDR2 is YFSETQ. J gave up 4 bases and V 2 bases, and 9 bases lay outside the gene matches. The CDR3 length is 16 residues. DNA for the CDR3: TGCGCCAGCAGCTTACAGGGGACTTTGGAGGGAAACACCATATATTTT. It specifies CASSLQGTLEGNTIYF. Using reference TRBV5-1 and TRBJ1-3 for the parts outside the CDR3, the full variable domain is KAGVTQTPRYLIKTRGQQVTLSCSPISGHRSVSWYQQTPGQGLQFLFEYFSETQRNKGNFPGRFSGRQFSNSRSEMNVSTLELGDSALYLCASSLQGTLEGNTIYFGEGSWLTVV.